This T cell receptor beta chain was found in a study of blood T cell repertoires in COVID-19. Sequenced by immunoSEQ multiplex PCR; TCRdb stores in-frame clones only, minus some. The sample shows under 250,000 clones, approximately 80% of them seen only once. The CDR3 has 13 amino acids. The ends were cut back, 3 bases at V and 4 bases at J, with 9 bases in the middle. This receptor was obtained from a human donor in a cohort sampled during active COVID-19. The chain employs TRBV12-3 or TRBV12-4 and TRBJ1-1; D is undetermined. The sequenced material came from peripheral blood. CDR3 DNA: TGTGCCAGCAGTTTCCGACTGGGCACTGAAGCTTTCTTT. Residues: CASSFRLGTEAFF.